The rows below give T cell receptor beta chains drawn from one sample of a study of T cells after posttransplantation cyclophosphamide. The table came from immunoSEQ multiplex PCR; TCRdb's copy has only in-frame clones and leaves some out. The counts give approximately 39,000 clones, none of them seen only once; 1% to 1.5% is held by the top ten. The material sequenced was PBMCs. The receptors originated from a girl aged 5 to 17 in good health, CMV-negative, and a related stem cell transplant donor. The CDR3 runs from the conserved cysteine through the conserved F or W. The order of the fields is CDR3 DNA, CDR3 protein, D gene, clone size, J gene, V gene. A D gene is named only where the DNA matches it firmly. Some rows have no size entry. The others give once, few or many, or a class for an expanded clone.

TGTGCCTCTGAGGGGGGGGCAGGGACAGATACGCAGTATTTT,CASEGGAGTDTQYF,-,few,TRBJ2-3,TRBV2
TGTGCCAGCAGCCCAACATTGGGCGGGACCGGGGAGCTGTTTTTT,CASSPTLGGTGELFF,-,many,TRBJ2-2,TRBV9
TGTGCCAGCAGTCTACAGGGAAACACCATATATTTT,CASSLQGNTIYF,-,many,TRBJ1-3,TRBV2
TGTGCCAGCAGTTACTCAGGGGCATCTAGCACAGATACGCAGTATTTT,CASSYSGASSTDTQYF,-,many,TRBJ2-3,TRBV6-5
TGTGCCAGTAGTATTGGGGACTTTGACTATGGCTACACCTTC,CASSIGDFDYGYTF,-,many,TRBJ1-2,TRBV19
TGCGCCAGCAGCTTAGAGGGGGCAGTTCGTAATTCACCCCTCCACTTT,CASSLEGAVRNSPLHF,TRBD1,many,TRBJ1-6,TRBV5-1
TGCAGCGTTTTTCGCGAGAACTACAATGAGCAGTTCTTC,CSVFRENYNEQFF,-,few,TRBJ2-1,TRBV29-1
TGTGCCAGCAGTTTGATTCGCGCAGGGGGCGCCGGTGGCTACACCTTC,CASSLIRAGGAGGYTF,TRBD1,many,TRBJ1-2,TRBV6-5
TGTGCCAGCGGAGGCCAAGCGGTATACAATGAGCAGTTCTTC,CASGGQAVYNEQFF,-,-,TRBJ2-1,TRBV2
TGTGCCAGCAGCCCCATCACGGGGGGCAAGAATCAGCCCCAGCATTTT,CASSPITGGKNQPQHF,-,few,TRBJ1-5,TRBV28
TGTGCCAGCAGCCAGGGATCCGCTGGCTACACCTTC,CASSQGSAGYTF,-,-,TRBJ1-2,TRBV5-6
TGTGCCAGAAGCGGGACAGGGTATGGCTACACCTTC,CARSGTGYGYTF,TRBD1,-,TRBJ1-2,TRBV5-3
TGTGCCAGCAGCGTAGTAACTAGCGGAGGTATGCAGTTCTTC,CASSVVTSGGMQFF,TRBD2,few,TRBJ2-1,TRBV9
TGTGCCAGCAGTGAATGGGGGACTAGCACAGATACGCAGTATTTT,CASSEWGTSTDTQYF,-,few,TRBJ2-3,TRBV25-1
TGTGCCACCAGCAGAGATCTCGCGCAGCGGAGTTACGAGCAGTACTTC,CATSRDLAQRSYEQYF,-,many,TRBJ2-7,TRBV15